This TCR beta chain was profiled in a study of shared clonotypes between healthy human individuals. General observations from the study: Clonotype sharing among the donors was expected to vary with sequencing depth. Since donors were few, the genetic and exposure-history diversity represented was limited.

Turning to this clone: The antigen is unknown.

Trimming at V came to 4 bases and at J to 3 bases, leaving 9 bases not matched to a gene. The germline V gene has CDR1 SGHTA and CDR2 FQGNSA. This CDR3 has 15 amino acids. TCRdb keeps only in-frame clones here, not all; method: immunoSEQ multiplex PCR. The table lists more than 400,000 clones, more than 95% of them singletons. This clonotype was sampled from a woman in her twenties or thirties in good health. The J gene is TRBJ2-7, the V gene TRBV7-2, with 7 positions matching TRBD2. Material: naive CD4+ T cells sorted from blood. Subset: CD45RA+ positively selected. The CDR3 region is CASSSRRGSSYEQYF. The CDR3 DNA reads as TGTGCCAGCAGCTCACGTCGCGGGAGCAGCTACGAGCAGTACTTC.